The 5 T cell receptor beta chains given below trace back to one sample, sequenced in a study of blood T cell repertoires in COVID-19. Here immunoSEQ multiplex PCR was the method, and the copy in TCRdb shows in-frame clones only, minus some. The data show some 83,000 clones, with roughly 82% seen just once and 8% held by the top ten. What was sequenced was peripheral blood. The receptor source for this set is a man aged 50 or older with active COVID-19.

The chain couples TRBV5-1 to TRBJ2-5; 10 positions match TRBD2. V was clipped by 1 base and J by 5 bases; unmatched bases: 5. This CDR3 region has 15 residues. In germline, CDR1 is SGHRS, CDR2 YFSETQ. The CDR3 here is CASSLSSGGVETQYF. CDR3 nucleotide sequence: TGCGCCAGCAGCTTGTCTAGCGGGGGAGTGGAGACCCAGTACTTC. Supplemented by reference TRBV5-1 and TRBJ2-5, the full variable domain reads KAGVTQTPRYLIKTRGQQVTLSCSPISGHRSVSWYQQTPGQGLQFLFEYFSETQRNKGNFPGRFSGRQFSNSRSEMNVSTLELGDSALYLCASSLSSGGVETQYFGPGTRLLVL.

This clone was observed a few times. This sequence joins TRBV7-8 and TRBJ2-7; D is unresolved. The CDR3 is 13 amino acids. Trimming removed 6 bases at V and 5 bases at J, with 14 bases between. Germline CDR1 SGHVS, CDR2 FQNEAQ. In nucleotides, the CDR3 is TGTGCCAGCAGTTATCAGGATGCCGACGAGCAGTACTTC. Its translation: CASSYQDADEQYF.

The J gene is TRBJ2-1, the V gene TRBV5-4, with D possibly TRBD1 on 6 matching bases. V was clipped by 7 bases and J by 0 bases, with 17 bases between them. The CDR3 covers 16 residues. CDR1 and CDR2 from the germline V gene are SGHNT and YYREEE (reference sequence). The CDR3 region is CASFGGRGSSYNEQFF. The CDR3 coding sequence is TGTGCCAGCTTTGGGGGCCGCGGCAGCTCCTACAATGAGCAGTTCTTC.

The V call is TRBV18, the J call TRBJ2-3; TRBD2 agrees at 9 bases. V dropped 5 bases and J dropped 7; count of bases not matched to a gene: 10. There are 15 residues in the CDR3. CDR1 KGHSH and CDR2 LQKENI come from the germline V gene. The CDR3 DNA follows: TGTGCCAGCTCAGTAGAGCGGGGGGTTCCACATACGCAGTATTTT. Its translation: CASSVERGVPHTQYF.

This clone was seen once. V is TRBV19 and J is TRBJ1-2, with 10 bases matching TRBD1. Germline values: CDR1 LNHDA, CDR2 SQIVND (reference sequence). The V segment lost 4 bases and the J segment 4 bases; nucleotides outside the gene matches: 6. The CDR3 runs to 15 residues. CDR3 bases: TGTGCCAGTAGTAACGGACAGGGGGGAGTCTATGGCTACACCTTC. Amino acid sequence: CASSNGQGGVYGYTF.